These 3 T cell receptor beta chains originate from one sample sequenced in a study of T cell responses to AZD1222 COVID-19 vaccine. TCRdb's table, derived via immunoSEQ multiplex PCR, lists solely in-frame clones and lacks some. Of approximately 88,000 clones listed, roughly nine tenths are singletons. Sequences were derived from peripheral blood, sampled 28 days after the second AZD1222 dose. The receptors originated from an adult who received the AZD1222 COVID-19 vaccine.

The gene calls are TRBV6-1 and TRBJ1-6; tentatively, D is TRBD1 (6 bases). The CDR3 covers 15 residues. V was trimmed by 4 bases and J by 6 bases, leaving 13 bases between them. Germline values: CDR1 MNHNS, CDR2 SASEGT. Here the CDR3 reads CASSGAGGANSPLHF. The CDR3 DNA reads TGTGCCAGCAGTGGGGCGGGGGGGGCTAATTCACCCCTCCACTTT.

DNA of the CDR3: TGTGCCAGCAGCTTCGCTGGGGACGAGGGCTACACCTTC. Its translation: CASSFAGDEGYTF. The V gene is TRBV7-2, the J gene TRBJ1-2, with D possibly being TRBD1 (5 bases). Germline lookup yields CDR1 SGHTA and CDR2 FQGNSA. The V gene lost 3 bases and the J gene lost 8 bases, with 13 bases spanning the gap. The CDR3 consists of 13 residues.

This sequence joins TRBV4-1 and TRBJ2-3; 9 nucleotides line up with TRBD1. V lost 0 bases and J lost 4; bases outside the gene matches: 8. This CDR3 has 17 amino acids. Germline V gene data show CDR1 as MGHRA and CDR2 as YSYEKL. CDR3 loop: CASSQDKGQGTADTQYF. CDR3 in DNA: TGCGCCAGCAGCCAAGATAAGGGACAGGGTACGGCAGATACGCAGTATTTT.